The 21 T cell receptor beta chains reported below all come from one sample, sequenced in a study of cytomegalovirus exposure and HLA in healthy donors. The primer mix had 60 Vbeta and 13 Jbeta primers. Data came from immunoSEQ multiplex PCR; TCRdb stores just in-frame clones and leaves some out. The table lists tens of thousands of clones, around three quarters of them singletons, with 4.6% in the top ten. The sample taken for sequencing was PBMCs. These receptor sequences come from a woman in her forties in good health and CMV-seropositive.

The chain links TRBV11-2 to TRBJ2-5; possible D gene TRBD2, 6 bases. The J call may be faulty, since TRBJ2-7 better matches the DNA end. The CDR3 is made up of 13 amino acids. Germline V gene sequence: CDR1 SGHAT, CDR2 FQNNGV. CDR3 protein: CASSLGGVYEQYF. In nucleotides, the CDR3 is TGTGCCAGCAGCTTAGGGGGGGTTTACGAGCAGTACTTC.

The chain has TRBV4-1 and TRBJ2-7; D may be TRBD2 (6 bases). The CDR3 runs 18 residues. CDR1 and CDR2 (germline): MGHRA, YSYEKL. The V end lost 1 base, the J end lost 3 bases, and 22 bases lay between the germline ends. In nucleotides, the CDR3 is TGCGCCAGCAGCCAAGTTAATGTTGGGAATAGCGGATACTACGAGCAGTACTTC. This sequence encodes CASSQVNVGNSGYYEQYF.

This sequence joins TRBV7-3 and TRBJ2-1; tentatively, D is TRBD2 (5 bases). This CDR3 is built from 15 residues. Germline V gene sequence: CDR1 SGHTA, CDR2 FQGTGA. Trimming removed 3 bases from V and 6 bases from J, with 15 bases in between. The CDR3 region is CASSLALGIGNEQFF. Written as DNA, the CDR3 is TGTGCCAGCAGCTTGGCCCTCGGGATCGGCAATGAGCAGTTCTTC.

This chain connects TRBV7-6 to TRBJ2-7; 8 bases line up with TRBD1. Germline V CDR1 and CDR2: SGHVS, FNYEAQ. V was pared by 5 bases and J by 8 bases, with 8 bases of the junction left unmatched. CDR3 length equals 13 residues. CDR3 sequence reads: CASSPRGRYKQYF. The CDR3 nucleotides read TGTGCCAGCAGCCCCAGGGGGCGGTACAAGCAGTACTTC.

The CDR3 bases are TGTGCCAGTAGTCCCCAGGGGGCGGGTACTGAAGCTTTCTTT. Translating it yields CASSPQGAGTEAFF. The V and J genes are TRBV19 and TRBJ1-1, with 8 bases that match TRBD1. The CDR3 loop spans 14 amino acids. Germline V lookup: CDR1 LNHDA, CDR2 SQIVND (reference sequence). The V segment lost 5 bases and the J segment 5 bases; nucleotides outside the gene matches: 7.

The chain recombines TRBV14 with TRBJ2-5, with D tentatively TRBD2 (5 bases). The J call could be wrong; TRBJ2-7 is a better fit for the DNA end. Germline V CDR1 and CDR2: SGHDN, FVKESK. CDR3 length: 14 amino acids. In DNA, the CDR3 is TGTGCCAGCAGCCATACGGGGTGGGGATCCGAGCAGTACTTC. This encodes CASSHTGWGSEQYF.

The V and J genes are TRBV9 and TRBJ2-1; 8 bases match TRBD2. J lost 6 bases, V lost 4 bases, and 9 bases had no gene match. Germline assignment: CDR1 SGDLS and CDR2 YYNGEE. The CDR3 contains 15 residues. Written as DNA, the CDR3 is TGTGCCAGCAGCTCCCGCGGTAGCGGGGTCAATGAGCAGTTCTTC. Its translation: CASSSRGSGVNEQFF.

This clone was seen only once. The CDR3 sequence: CASSIDSQGPYGYTF. As DNA, the CDR3 is TGTGCCAGTAGTATAGACTCACAGGGGCCCTATGGCTACACCTTC. This chain uses TRBV19 with TRBJ1-2; 7 bases align to TRBD1. Germline V gene lookup returns CDR1 LNHDA and CDR2 SQIVND (reference sequence). The trim removed 0 bases at V and 4 bases at J, leaving 5 bases unmatched. The CDR3 has 15 residues.

This clone was seen a few times. The genes are TRBV9 and TRBJ2-7, with D tentatively TRBD2 (5 bases). Trimming cost V 2 bases and J 6 bases, with 15 bases left between them. This CDR3 is built from 14 residues. The V gene's germline CDR1 is SGDLS and CDR2 YYNGEE. CDR3 sequence (DNA): TGTGCCAGCAGCGTGGACCCGGCAAGCGGCGAGCAGTACTTC. Its protein is CASSVDPASGEQYF.

This clone was picked up a small number of times. The chain recombines TRBV5-8 with TRBJ2-4; 7 bases map to TRBD2. Germline V lookup: CDR1 SGHTS, CDR2 YDEGEE. J gave up 7 bases and V 4 bases, and 5 bases lay outside the gene matches. CDR3 size: 13 residues. The CDR3 sequence: CASSETSLNIQYF. DNA of the CDR3: TGTGCCAGCAGCGAGACTAGCTTGAACATTCAGTACTTC.

The chain couples TRBV9 to TRBJ2-5; 10 nucleotides line up with TRBD1. CDR1 and CDR2 (germline): SGDLS, YYNGEE. The CDR3 is 15 amino acids. Trimming cost V 2 bases and J 5 bases; bases outside gene matches: 6. CDR3 nucleotide sequence: TGTGCCAGCAGCGTCGACGGGACAGGGGTGGAGACCCAGTACTTC. This sequence encodes CASSVDGTGVETQYF.

This sequence joins TRBV7-6 and TRBJ1-5; TRBD1 matches 11 bases. The CDR3 spans 15 residues. Germline CDR1 and CDR2: SGHVS and FNYEAQ. V lost 5 bases to trimming and J lost 6 bases; unmatched junction nucleotides: 6. The CDR3 protein is CASSPGQGDGQPQHF. DNA for the CDR3: TGTGCCAGCAGCCCGGGACAGGGGGACGGTCAGCCCCAGCATTTT.

J is TRBJ2-2 and V is TRBV11-3, with no clear D. Germline CDR1 SGHNT, CDR2 YENEEA. Trimming left V 5 bases short and J 6 bases short, with 7 bases between. The CDR3 extends over 12 amino acids. CDR3 amino acids: CASSPFSGELFF. Written as DNA, the CDR3 is TGTGCCAGCAGCCCCTTCTCCGGGGAGCTGTTTTTT. The whole variable domain, remainder taken from reference TRBV11-3 and TRBJ2-2, is EAGVVQSPRYKIIEKKQPVAFWCNPISGHNTLYWYLQNLGQGPELLIRYENEEAVDDSQLPKDRFSAERLKGVDSTLKIQPAELGDSAVYLCASSPFSGELFFGEGSRLTVL.

The chain joins TRBV28 to TRBJ2-5, with 9 nucleotides matching TRBD2. The CDR3 sequence is 16 residues long. The J segment lost 5 bases and the V segment lost 4 bases, leaving 11 bases of the junction unmatched. The germline V gene has CDR1 MDHEN and CDR2 SYDVKM. The CDR3 region is CASSSSRLAGLETQYF. In DNA, the CDR3 is TGTGCCAGCAGTTCCTCGAGGCTAGCGGGATTGGAGACCCAGTACTTC.

This clone was seen a few times. The chain uses TRBV6-5 and TRBJ2-7, with TRBD2 matching over 7 bases. Germline CDR1 MNHEY, CDR2 SVGAGI. CDR3 length equals 12 residues. The ends lost 4 bases at V and 13 bases at J; junction bases unmatched: 10. Here the CDR3 DNA reads TGTGCCAGCAGTTCACTCGGCCGGGGGGTATACTTC. Encoded protein: CASSSLGRGVYF.

DNA of the CDR3: TGTGCCAGCCCGGGCAGGGGCCACGAGCAGTACTTC. Encoded protein: CASPGRGHEQYF. This chain connects TRBV7-3 to TRBJ2-7; D might be TRBD1 (6 bases). The CDR3 loop spans 12 amino acids. Per germline, CDR1 SGHTA and CDR2 FQGTGA. Deletions cut 8 bases from V and 5 bases from J, with 13 bases between.

The chain employs TRBV5-4 and TRBJ2-2, with 13 positions matching TRBD2. CDR3 length: 17 residues. Germline V gene sequence: CDR1 SGHNT, CDR2 YYREEE (reference sequence). V lost 5 bases and J lost 6; bases outside the gene matches: 10. As DNA, the CDR3 is TGTGCCAGCAGTCCAACTAGCGGGAGGGCCGTTTCCGGGGAGCTGTTTTTT. It yields the protein CASSPTSGRAVSGELFF.

The chain has TRBV19 and TRBJ1-1, with 9 bases aligning to TRBD1. The length of the CDR3 is 15 residues. Germline CDR1 and CDR2: LNHDA and SQIVND (reference sequence). V was pared by 5 bases and J by 5 bases, with 9 bases of the junction left unmatched. The CDR3 DNA is TGTGCCAGTAGTCCCCGGACAGGGGTTTATACTGAAGCTTTCTTT. Residues: CASSPRTGVYTEAFF.

J is TRBJ2-7 and V is TRBV2, with TRBD1 matching over 9 bases. Trimming cost V 5 bases and J 3 bases; bases outside gene matches: 2. Germline V CDR1 and CDR2: SNHLY, FYNNEI. The CDR3 runs to 13 residues. The CDR3 loop is CASSTGGVYEQYF. CDR3 sequence (DNA): TGTGCCAGCAGTACAGGGGGCGTCTACGAGCAGTACTTC.

The rearrangement uses TRBV19 and TRBJ2-5, with D perhaps TRBD1 (5 bases). Near its end, the DNA agrees better with TRBJ2-7, so the J call may be wrong. Germline CDR1 is LNHDA and CDR2 is SQIVND (reference sequence). This CDR3 is 14 amino acids long. CDR3 amino acids: CASSQGGVFDEQYF. CDR3 nucleotide sequence: TGTGCCAGTAGCCAGGGTGGAGTGTTTGACGAGCAGTACTTC.

This chain uses TRBV29-1 with TRBJ2-2, with 13 positions matching TRBD2. CDR3 length: 15 residues. CDR1 and CDR2 from the germline V gene are SQVTM and ANQGSEA. The V segment lost 7 bases and the J segment 4 bases; nucleotides outside the gene matches: 6. CDR3 residues: CSAQRLAGGTGELFF. CDR3 DNA: TGCAGCGCCCAACGACTAGCGGGAGGCACCGGGGAGCTGTTTTTT.